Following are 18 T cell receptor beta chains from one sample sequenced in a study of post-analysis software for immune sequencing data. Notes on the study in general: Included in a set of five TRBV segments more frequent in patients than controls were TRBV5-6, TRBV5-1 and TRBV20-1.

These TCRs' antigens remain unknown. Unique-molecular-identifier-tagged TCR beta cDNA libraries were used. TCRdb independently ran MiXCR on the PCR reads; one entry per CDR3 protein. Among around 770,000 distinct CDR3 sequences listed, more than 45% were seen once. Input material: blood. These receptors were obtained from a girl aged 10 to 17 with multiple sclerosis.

CDR3 sequence reads: CASSVCLAGCSYNEQFF. CDR3 DNA: TGTGCCAGCAGCGTCTGCCTAGCGGGATGCTCCTACAATGAGCAGTTCTTC. The J gene is TRBJ2-1, the V gene TRBV9, with TRBD2 matching over 9 bases. CDR3 size: 17 residues. CDR1 and CDR2 from the germline V gene are SGDLS and YYNGEE. V gave up 2 bases and J gave up 0 bases; unmatched junction bases: 6.

CDR3 DNA: TGTGCCAGCAGTCCCAGGGGCATGGATTCACCCCTCCACTTT. Protein: CASSPRGMDSPLHF. The chain carries TRBV27 and TRBJ1-6, with D possibly matching TRBD1 (6 bases). The CDR3 totals 14 residues. Germline V lookup: CDR1 MNHEY, CDR2 SMNVEV (reference sequence). The V gene lost 5 bases and the J gene lost 8 bases, with 13 bases spanning the gap.

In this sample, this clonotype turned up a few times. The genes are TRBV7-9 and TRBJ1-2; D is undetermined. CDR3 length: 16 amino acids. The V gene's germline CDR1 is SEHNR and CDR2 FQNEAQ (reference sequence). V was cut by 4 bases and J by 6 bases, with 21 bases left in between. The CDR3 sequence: CASSSWSGISNNGYTF. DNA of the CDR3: TGTGCCAGCAGCTCATGGTCGGGAATATCCAATAATGGCTACACCTTC.

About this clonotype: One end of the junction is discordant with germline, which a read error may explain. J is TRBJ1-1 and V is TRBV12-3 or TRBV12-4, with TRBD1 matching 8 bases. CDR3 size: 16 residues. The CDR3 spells CASSFILQGARSEVFF. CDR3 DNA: TGTGCCAGCAGTTTTATTTTGCAGGGGGCGAGGTCTGAAGTTTTCTTT.

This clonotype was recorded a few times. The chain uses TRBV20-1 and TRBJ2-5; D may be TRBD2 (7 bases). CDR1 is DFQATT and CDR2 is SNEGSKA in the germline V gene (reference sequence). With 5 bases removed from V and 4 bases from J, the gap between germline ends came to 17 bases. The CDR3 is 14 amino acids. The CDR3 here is CSAPRGGAGETQYF. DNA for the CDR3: TGCAGTGCTCCCAGAGGGGGGGCGGGAGAGACCCAGTACTTC.

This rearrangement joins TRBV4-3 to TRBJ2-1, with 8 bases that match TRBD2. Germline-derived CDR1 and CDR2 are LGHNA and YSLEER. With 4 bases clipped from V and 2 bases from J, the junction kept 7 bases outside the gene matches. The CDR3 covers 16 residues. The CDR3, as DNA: TGCGCCAGCAGCCGATCATTAGCGGGAACCTACAATGAGCAGTTCTTC. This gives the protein CASSRSLAGTYNEQFF.

The CDR3 bases are TGCAGTGCCGTTGGGGGCAGAGACTCCTACAATGAGCAGTTCTTC. It yields the protein CSAVGGRDSYNEQFF. V gene TRBV20-1 combines with J gene TRBJ2-1; maybe TRBD1 (6 bases). The CDR3 is made up of 15 amino acids. CDR1 and CDR2 (germline): DFQATT, SNEGSKA (reference sequence). Deletions cut 6 bases from V and 0 bases from J, with 15 bases between.

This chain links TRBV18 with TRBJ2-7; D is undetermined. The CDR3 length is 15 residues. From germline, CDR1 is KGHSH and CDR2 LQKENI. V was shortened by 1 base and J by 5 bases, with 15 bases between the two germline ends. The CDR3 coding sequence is TGTGCCAGCTCACCACAGTTGGCTAGGTCCGACGAGCAGTACTTC. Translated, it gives CASSPQLARSDEQYF.

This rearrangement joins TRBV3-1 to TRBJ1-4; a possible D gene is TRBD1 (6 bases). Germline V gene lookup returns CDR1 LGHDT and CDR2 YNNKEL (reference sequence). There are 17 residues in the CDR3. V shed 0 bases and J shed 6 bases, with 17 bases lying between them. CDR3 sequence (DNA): TGTGCCAGCAGCCAAGAAGGAGGGGGGAGGCCTGATGAAAAACTGTTTTTT. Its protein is CASSQEGGGRPDEKLFF.

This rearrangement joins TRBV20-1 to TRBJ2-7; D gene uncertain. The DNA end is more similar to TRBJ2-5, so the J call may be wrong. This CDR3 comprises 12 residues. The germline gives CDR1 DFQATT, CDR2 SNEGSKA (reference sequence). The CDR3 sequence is CSASLGLETQYF. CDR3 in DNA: TGCAGTGCTAGTCTGGGCTTAGAGACCCAGTACTTC.

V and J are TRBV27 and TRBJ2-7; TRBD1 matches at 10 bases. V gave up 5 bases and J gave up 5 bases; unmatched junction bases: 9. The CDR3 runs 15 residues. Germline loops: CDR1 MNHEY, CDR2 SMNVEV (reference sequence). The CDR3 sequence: CASSPQTGGFDEQYF. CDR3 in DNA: TGTGCCAGCAGTCCTCAGACAGGGGGCTTTGACGAGCAGTACTTC.

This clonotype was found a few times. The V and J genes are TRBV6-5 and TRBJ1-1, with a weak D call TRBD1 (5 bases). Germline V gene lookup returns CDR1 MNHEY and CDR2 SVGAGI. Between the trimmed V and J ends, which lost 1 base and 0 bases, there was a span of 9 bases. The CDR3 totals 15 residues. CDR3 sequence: CASSYYGAMNTEAFF. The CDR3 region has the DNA TGTGCCAGCAGTTACTACGGGGCTATGAACACTGAAGCTTTCTTT.

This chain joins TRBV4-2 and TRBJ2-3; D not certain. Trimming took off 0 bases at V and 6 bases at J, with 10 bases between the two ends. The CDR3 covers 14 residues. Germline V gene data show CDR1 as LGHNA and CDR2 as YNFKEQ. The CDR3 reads CASSQEGVGDTQYF. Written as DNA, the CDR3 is TGTGCCAGCAGCCAAGAAGGCGTCGGGGATACGCAGTATTTT.

In DNA form, the CDR3 reads TGCAGCGTCCTCGGGACTAGCGGATACAATGAGCAGTTCTTC. Its translation: CSVLGTSGYNEQFF. This chain connects TRBV29-1 to TRBJ2-1; TRBD2 agrees at 11 bases. The CDR3 is 14 amino acids. CDR1 SQVTM and CDR2 ANQGSEA come from the germline V gene. Germline trimming cut 6 bases from V and 4 bases from J; bases unmatched to any gene: 5.

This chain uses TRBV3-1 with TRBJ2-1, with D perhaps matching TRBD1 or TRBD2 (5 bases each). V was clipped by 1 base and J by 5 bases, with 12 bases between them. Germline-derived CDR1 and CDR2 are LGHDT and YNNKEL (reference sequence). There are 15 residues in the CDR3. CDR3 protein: CASSQGGPAHNEQFF. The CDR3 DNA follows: TGTGCCAGCAGCCAAGGGGGACCAGCTCACAATGAGCAGTTCTTC.

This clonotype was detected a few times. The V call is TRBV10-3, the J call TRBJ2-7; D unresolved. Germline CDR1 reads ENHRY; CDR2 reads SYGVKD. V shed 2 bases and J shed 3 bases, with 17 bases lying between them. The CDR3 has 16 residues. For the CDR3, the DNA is TGTGCCATCAGTGAGCCCTCAGGAAACCCACTCTACGAGCAGTACTTC. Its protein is CAISEPSGNPLYEQYF.

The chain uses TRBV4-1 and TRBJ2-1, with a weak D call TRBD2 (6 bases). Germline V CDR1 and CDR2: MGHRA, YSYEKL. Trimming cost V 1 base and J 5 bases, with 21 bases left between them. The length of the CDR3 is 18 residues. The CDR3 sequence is CASSQGSFGLQAHNEQFF. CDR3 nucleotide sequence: TGCGCCAGCAGCCAAGGGAGTTTTGGACTACAGGCGCACAATGAGCAGTTCTTC.

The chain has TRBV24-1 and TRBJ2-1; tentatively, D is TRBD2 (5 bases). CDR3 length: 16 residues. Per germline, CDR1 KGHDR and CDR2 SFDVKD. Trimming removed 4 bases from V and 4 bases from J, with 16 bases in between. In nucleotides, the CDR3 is TGTGCCACCAGTGACCTACGAGCGGAAGAATACAATGAGCAGTTCTTC. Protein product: CATSDLRAEEYNEQFF.